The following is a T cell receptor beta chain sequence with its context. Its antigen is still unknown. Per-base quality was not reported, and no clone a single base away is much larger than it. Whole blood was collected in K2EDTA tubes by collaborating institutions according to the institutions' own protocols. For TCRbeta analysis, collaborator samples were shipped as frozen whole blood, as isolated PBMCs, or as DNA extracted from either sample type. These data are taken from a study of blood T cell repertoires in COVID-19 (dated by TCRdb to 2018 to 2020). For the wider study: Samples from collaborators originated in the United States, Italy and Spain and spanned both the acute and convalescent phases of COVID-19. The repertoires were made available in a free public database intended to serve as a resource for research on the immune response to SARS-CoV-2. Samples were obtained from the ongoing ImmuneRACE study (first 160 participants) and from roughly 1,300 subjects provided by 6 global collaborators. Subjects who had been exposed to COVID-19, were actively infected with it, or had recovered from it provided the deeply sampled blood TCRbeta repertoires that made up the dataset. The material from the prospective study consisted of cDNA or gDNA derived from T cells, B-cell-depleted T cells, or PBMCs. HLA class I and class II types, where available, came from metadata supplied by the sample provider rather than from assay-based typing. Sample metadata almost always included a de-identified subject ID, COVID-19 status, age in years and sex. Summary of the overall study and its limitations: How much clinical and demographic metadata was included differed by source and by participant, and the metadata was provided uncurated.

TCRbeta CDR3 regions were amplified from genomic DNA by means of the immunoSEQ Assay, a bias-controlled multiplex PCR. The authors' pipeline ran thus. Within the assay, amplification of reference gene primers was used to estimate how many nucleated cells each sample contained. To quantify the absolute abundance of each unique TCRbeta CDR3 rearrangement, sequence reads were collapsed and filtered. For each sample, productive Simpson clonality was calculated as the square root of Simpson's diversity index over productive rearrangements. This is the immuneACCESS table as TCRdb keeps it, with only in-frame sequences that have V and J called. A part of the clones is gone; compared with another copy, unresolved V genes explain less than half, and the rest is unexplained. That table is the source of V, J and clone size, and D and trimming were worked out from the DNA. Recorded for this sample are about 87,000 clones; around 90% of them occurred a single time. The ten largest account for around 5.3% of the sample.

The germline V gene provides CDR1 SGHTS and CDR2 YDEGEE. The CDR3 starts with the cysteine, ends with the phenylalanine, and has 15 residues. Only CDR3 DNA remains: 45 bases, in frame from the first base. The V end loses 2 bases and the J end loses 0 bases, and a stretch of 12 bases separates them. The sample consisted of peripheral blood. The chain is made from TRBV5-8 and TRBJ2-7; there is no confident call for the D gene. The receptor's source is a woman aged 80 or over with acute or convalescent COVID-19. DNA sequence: TGTGCCAGCAGCTTTGGCACAGAGAGCTCCTACGAGCAGTACTTC. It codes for CASSFGTESSYEQYF.